Shown below are 8 T cell receptor beta chains from a single sample sequenced in a study of CD8 T cells in ankylosing spondylitis. MiXCR, run by TCRdb on the 5' RACE reads, gives a single entry per CDR3 protein. In the table there are approximately 300,000 distinct CDR3 sequences, under 8.5% of which are singletons. Antigens for these TCRs are unknown. Study-wide results and limits: Characteristic of ankylosing spondylitis blood, it appeared, was a TCR beta motif comprising several highly homologous variants.

The sequencing input was blood, either unsorted or a sorted T cell fraction (not recorded which). These TCRs come from a male donor with ankylosing spondylitis.

This CDR3 is CASSLELGANGELFF. The CDR3 nucleotides are TGTGCCAGCAGCTTGGAGTTGGGGGCAAACGGGGAGCTGTTTTTT. The chain couples TRBV5-8 to TRBJ2-2, with a weak D call TRBD1 (6 bases). The CDR3 has 15 amino acids. The V end was cut by 0 bases, the J end by 7 bases, with 13 bases between. Germline CDR1 reads SGHTS; CDR2 reads YDEGEE.

This clonotype was seen at least ten times. The V and J genes are TRBV5-6 and TRBJ2-7; 9 bases match TRBD2. The CDR3 covers 13 residues. The V segment lost 0 bases and the J segment 7 bases; nucleotides outside the gene matches: 2. Germline V gene data show CDR1 as SGHDT and CDR2 as YYEEEE. CDR3 bases: TGTGCCAGCAGCTTGGTGGCGGGAGGGGAGCAGTACTTC. Translating gives CASSLVAGGEQYF.

This clonotype occurred a few times. The junction departs from the called germline gene at one end, perhaps through a read error. This chain connects TRBV7-9 to TRBJ2-5; 8 positions match TRBD1. The CDR3 spans 12 residues. Germline loops: CDR1 SEHNR, CDR2 FQNEAQ (reference sequence). The CDR3 coding sequence is TGTGCCAGCAGCTTCAGTGGACAGGGTGGTAACTTC. Its protein product is CASSFSGQGGNF.

The CDR3 loop reads CASSPAASPLHF. The CDR3 DNA reads as TGTGCCAGCAGCCCCGCGGCTTCACCCCTCCACTTT. V usage is TRBV7-8 and J usage is TRBJ1-6; D ambiguous. The length of the CDR3 is 12 residues. Germline-derived CDR1 and CDR2 are SGHVS and FQNEAQ. V was clipped by 5 bases and J by 9 bases, with 8 bases between them. The variable domain in full, completed from reference TRBV7-8 and TRBJ1-6, reads GAGVSQSPRYKVAKRGQDVALRCDPISGHVSLFWYQQALGQGPEFLTYFQNEAQLDKSGLPSDRFFAERPEGSVSTLKIQRTQQEDSAVYLCASSPAASPLHFGNGTRLTVT.

This clonotype turned up a few times. This chain links TRBV6-1 with TRBJ1-3, with a tentative D call TRBD1 (6 bases). This CDR3 spans 14 amino acids. Between the trimmed V and J ends, which lost 6 bases and 3 bases, there was a span of 12 bases. The germline V gene encodes CDR1 MNHNS and CDR2 SASEGT. The CDR3 here is CASSPRGVGNTIYF. CDR3 in DNA: TGTGCCAGCAGCCCTAGGGGGGTTGGAAACACCATATATTTT.

This clonotype occurred a few times. The rearrangement uses TRBV3-1 and TRBJ2-7, with D possibly TRBD1 on 5 matching bases. The CDR3 spans 15 residues. Between the trimmed V and J ends, which lost 1 base and 6 bases, there was a span of 16 bases. CDR1 is LGHDT, CDR2 YNNKEL, per germline (reference sequence). The CDR3 region has the DNA TGTGCCAGCAGCCAAGGATTTCAGGGTCTGGGCGAGCAGTACTTC. This encodes CASSQGFQGLGEQYF.

The chain links TRBV18 to TRBJ2-1, with TRBD2 identical over 7 bases. The CDR3 length is 15 residues. After removal of 4 bases from V and 0 bases from J, the junction contained 3 bases not matched to a gene. Per germline, CDR1 KGHSH and CDR2 LQKENI. The CDR3 here is CASSLWTSSYNEQFF. The CDR3, as DNA: TGTGCCAGCTCACTCTGGACTAGCTCCTACAATGAGCAGTTCTTC.

In its sample, this clonotype was seen a few times. V usage is TRBV4-2 and J usage is TRBJ2-3, with 7 positions matching TRBD2. The V segment lost 4 bases and the J segment 5 bases; nucleotides outside the gene matches: 15. Per germline, CDR1 LGHNA and CDR2 YNFKEQ. The CDR3 is made up of 17 amino acids. The CDR3, as DNA: TGTGCCAGCAGCCGCCCCCTCAGTGCGGGAGTTGGAGATACGCAGTATTTT. Its protein is CASSRPLSAGVGDTQYF.